One sample yielded the 19 T cell receptor beta chains listed below, sequenced in a study of T cell responses to AZD1222 COVID-19 vaccine. Produced via immunoSEQ multiplex PCR; TCRdb's table is partial and in-frame only. The profile covers roughly 150,000 clones, with approximately 85% appearing a single time and more than 7% taken by the ten largest. Sequences were derived from peripheral blood, sampled on day 0 of AZD1222 vaccination. Receptors originate from an adult in good health.

This clone came up a few times. J is TRBJ2-2 and V is TRBV24-1; D may be TRBD2 (6 bases). The germline V and J ends were trimmed by 4 bases and 8 bases, with 19 bases remaining between them. The CDR3 is 16 residues long. From germline, CDR1 is KGHDR and CDR2 SFDVKD. As DNA, the CDR3 is TGTGCCACCAGTGAACATCCCTTGACCGGAGGGGGGGAGCTGTTTTTT. This sequence encodes CATSEHPLTGGGELFF.

This chain links TRBV14 with TRBJ2-7; no definite D call. Germline loops: CDR1 SGHDN, CDR2 FVKESK. The CDR3 contains 16 residues. V was trimmed by 1 base and J by 2 bases, leaving 15 bases between them. CDR3 sequence: CASSQASDSFTYEQYF. As DNA, the CDR3 is TGTGCCAGCAGCCAAGCCTCCGACTCTTTCACCTACGAGCAGTACTTC.

The CDR3 here is CASSPELQGNYTF. CDR3 coding DNA: TGTGCCAGCAGCCCTGAATTACAGGGCAACTACACCTTC. The V gene is TRBV12-3 or TRBV12-4, the J gene TRBJ1-2; a weak D match, TRBD1 (6 bases). The CDR3 contains 13 residues. V gave up 6 bases and J gave up 10 bases, with 18 bases separating them.

This clone appeared once. The chain links TRBV7-9 to TRBJ1-1; D not certain. This CDR3 is 14 amino acids long. Per germline, CDR1 SEHNR and CDR2 FQNEAQ (reference sequence). Trimming shortened V by 1 base and J by 1 base, and 7 bases separated the two germline ends. The CDR3 here is CASSLGLPNTEAFF. The CDR3 DNA sequence: TGTGCCAGCAGCTTAGGACTACCGAACACTGAAGCTTTCTTT. Looking up the rest from reference TRBV7-9 and TRBJ1-1 gives the full variable domain: DTGVSQNPRHKITKRGQNVTFRCDPISEHNRLYWYRQTLGQGPEFLTYFQNEAQLEKSRLLSDRFSAERPKGSFSTLEIQRTEQGDSAMYLCASSLGLPNTEAFFGQGTRLTVV.

The V call is TRBV6-6, the J call TRBJ1-2; a possible D gene is TRBD1 (6 bases). Trimming removed 2 bases from V and 1 base from J, with 8 bases in between. The CDR3 is 14 amino acids. Germline V lookup: CDR1 MNHNY, CDR2 SVGAGI (reference sequence). CDR3 in DNA: TGTGCCAGCAGTTACGGACAGCTTAACTATGGCTACACCTTC. Its translation: CASSYGQLNYGYTF.

This clone has only a few counts. The rearrangement links TRBV27 to TRBJ2-1, with D perhaps matching TRBD1 or TRBD2 (7 bases each). The ends were cut back, 5 bases at V and 4 bases at J, with 18 bases in the middle. Germline CDR1 MNHEY, CDR2 SMNVEV (reference sequence). This CDR3 is built from 16 residues. CDR3 sequence: CASSLNTGDYYNEQFF. CDR3 sequence (DNA): TGTGCCAGCAGTCTCAACACAGGGGACTATTACAATGAGCAGTTCTTC.

This clone was found once. V gene TRBV16 combines with J gene TRBJ1-6; 7 bases fit TRBD1. Trimming cost V 3 bases and J 10 bases; bases outside gene matches: 9. From germline, CDR1 is KGHSY and CDR2 FQNENV. This CDR3 has 15 residues. In DNA form, the CDR3 reads TGTGCCAGCAGCCAGGTCGACAGGGTTGGCTCACCCCTCCACTTT. It codes for CASSQVDRVGSPLHF.

V is TRBV23-1 and J is TRBJ1-2; D unresolved. TRBV23-1 is an open reading frame, and its role is uncertain. V was clipped by 8 bases and J by 2 bases, with 9 bases between them. The CDR3 loop spans 12 amino acids. The CDR3 loop reads CASRRENYGYTF. As DNA, the CDR3 is TGCGCCAGCCGGCGGGAGAACTATGGCTACACCTTC.

The rearrangement uses TRBV18 and TRBJ2-5; the D is unclear. The germline V gene has CDR1 KGHSH and CDR2 LQKENI. Deletions cut 3 bases from V and 5 bases from J, with 22 bases between. The CDR3 runs to 17 residues. CDR3 protein: CASSPLPFTPVGETQYF. The CDR3 DNA is TGTGCCAGCTCACCTCTCCCGTTTACCCCGGTTGGCGAGACCCAGTACTTC.

This rearrangement joins TRBV28 to TRBJ1-5, with no clear D. The CDR3 runs 13 residues. Germline V gene lookup returns CDR1 MDHEN and CDR2 SYDVKM. V dropped 5 bases and J dropped 4 bases, with 9 bases sitting between them. The CDR3 loop is CASSRSGNQPQHF. CDR3 coding DNA: TGTGCCAGCAGTCGGTCGGGTAATCAGCCCCAGCATTTT.

This chain joins TRBV4-2 and TRBJ2-1, with D hard to call. The CDR3 is 15 residues long. V lost 0 bases to trimming and J lost 0 bases, with 6 bases between them. The germline CDR1 and CDR2 sequences are LGHNA and YNFKEQ. The CDR3 loop is CASSQDDGSYNEQFF. DNA for the CDR3: TGTGCCAGCAGCCAAGATGATGGCTCCTACAATGAGCAGTTCTTC.

The chain employs TRBV18 and TRBJ1-3; D gene uncertain. The V gene lost 2 bases and the J gene lost 0 bases, with 11 bases spanning the gap. The CDR3 runs to 16 residues. Germline V gene sequence: CDR1 KGHSH, CDR2 LQKENI. CDR3 nucleotides: TGTGCCAGCTCACCAGGCCAGGCGGACTCTGGAAACACCATATATTTT. Protein product: CASSPGQADSGNTIYF.

The rearrangement uses TRBV7-6 and TRBJ2-6; possibly TRBD1 for D (7 bases). Between the trimmed V and J ends, which lost 5 bases and 1 base, there was a span of 15 bases. Germline CDR1 reads SGHVS; CDR2 reads FNYEAQ. The length of the CDR3 is 17 residues. As DNA, the CDR3 is TGTGCCAGCAGCCAATGGCAGGGGGGATCTGGGGCCAACGTCCTGACTTTC. Protein: CASSQWQGGSGANVLTF.

The rearrangement uses TRBV19 and TRBJ2-5; 8 bases line up with TRBD2. After removal of 0 bases from V and 5 bases from J, the junction contained 5 bases not matched to a gene. CDR1 and CDR2 (germline): LNHDA, SQIVND (reference sequence). This CDR3 comprises 15 residues. CDR3 protein: CASSIDPGRAETQYF. CDR3 sequence (DNA): TGTGCCAGTAGTATAGACCCCGGGAGGGCTGAGACCCAGTACTTC.

The chain carries TRBV6-5 and TRBJ2-7; TRBD2 matches 7 bases. V lost 0 bases, J lost 7 bases, and 9 bases stayed unmatched. Germline-derived CDR1 and CDR2 are MNHEY and SVGAGI. The CDR3 has 15 residues. The CDR3 coding sequence is TGTGCCAGCAGTTACTCGATCGAGGGAGCGGGAGAGCAGTACTTC. Protein: CASSYSIEGAGEQYF.

This clone was seen just once. The rearrangement uses TRBV5-1 and TRBJ1-1; tentatively, D is TRBD1 (5 bases). The length of the CDR3 is 14 residues. Germline V gene sequence: CDR1 SGHRS, CDR2 YFSETQ. Trimming pared 0 bases from V and 4 bases from J, leaving 10 bases between. The CDR3, as DNA: TGCGCCAGCAGCTTGGCCTCGGGGGGCACTGAAGCTTTCTTT. Its translation: CASSLASGGTEAFF. Full variable domain (missing parts from reference TRBV5-1 and TRBJ1-1): KAGVTQTPRYLIKTRGQQVTLSCSPISGHRSVSWYQQTPGQGLQFLFEYFSETQRNKGNFPGRFSGRQFSNSRSEMNVSTLELGDSALYLCASSLASGGTEAFFGQGTRLTVV.

The chain has TRBV28 and TRBJ1-2; maybe TRBD1 (6 bases). V lost 3 bases and J lost 3, with 17 bases in between. Germline V CDR1 and CDR2: MDHEN, SYDVKM. This CDR3 spans 16 amino acids. CDR3: CASSFPELQGDYGYTF. The CDR3, as DNA: TGTGCCAGCAGTTTCCCCGAACTACAGGGTGACTATGGCTACACCTTC.

The genes are TRBV30 and TRBJ1-2; TRBD1 might be the D (5 bases). The CDR3 covers 12 residues. Trimming stripped 3 bases from V and 8 bases from J, with 13 bases between. Germline CDR1 is GTSNPN and CDR2 is SVGIG (reference sequence). This chain's CDR3 is CAWRGSGGGYTF. The CDR3 DNA is TGTGCCTGGAGAGGGTCGGGGGGAGGCTACACCTTC.

The chain links TRBV13 to TRBJ1-4; no firm D call. The germline gives CDR1 PRHDT, CDR2 FYEKMQ (reference sequence). V was cut by 5 bases and J by 4 bases, with 8 bases left in between. The CDR3 totals 13 residues. The CDR3 DNA sequence: TGTGCCAGCAGCAGCGGGGTTAATGAAAAACTGTTTTTT. Its translation is CASSSGVNEKLFF.